This T cell receptor (beta chain) came from a study of human T cells and chemical hapten exposure. The study, taken as a whole, reports: Sensitizing to DPC left TCRs with a frequency above 1 in 1000 unaltered.

In germline, CDR1 is GTSNPN, CDR2 SVGIG (reference sequence). There are 12 residues in the CDR3. Trimming removed 8 bases at V and 4 bases at J, with 14 bases between. Unique molecular identifiers were attached to individual cDNA molecules during library preparation. TCRdb ran MiXCR on the 5' RACE reads and lists one entry per CDR3 protein. This repertoire shows 100,000 to 120,000 distinct CDR3 sequences, roughly 19% found once; its top ten account for 2.5% to 3%. On this clonotype itself: Antigen: not known.

Unfractionated whole blood was the source from which total RNA was extracted. This rearrangement joins TRBV30 to TRBJ1-2; D unclear. The sequence derives from a human donor in good health. The CDR3 DNA is TGTGCCCGCAGATCGGAGGTCTATGGCTACACCTTC. It is translated as CARRSEVYGYTF.